These 3 T cell receptor beta chains were all obtained from the same sample, sequenced in a study of long-term antiretroviral therapy in people with HIV. Sequencing relied on immunoSEQ assay v3.0, run at survey level. Using immunoSEQ multiplex PCR, the repertoire was profiled, and TCRdb retains in-frame clones only, with some absent. Among about 28,000 clones listed, around 84% were seen once. Sequencing used unsorted PBMCs, obtained 0.8 years after starting antiretroviral therapy. The receptors derive from a woman under 40 with HIV.

The chain couples TRBV19 to TRBJ2-1, with 13 bases that match TRBD2. The V and J ends lost 5 bases and 7 bases, in that order; junction bases with no gene match: 8. The CDR3 totals 16 residues. Looked up from germline, CDR1 is LNHDA and CDR2 is SQIVND (reference sequence). CDR3 region: CASSVTSGGLANEQFF. The CDR3, as DNA: TGTGCCAGTAGTGTGACTAGCGGGGGGTTGGCAAATGAGCAGTTCTTC.

This clone was seen a single time. The rearrangement joins TRBV5-1 to TRBJ2-1; 8 bases agree with TRBD1. This CDR3 has 19 residues. CDR1 SGHRS and CDR2 YFSETQ come from the germline V gene. The V segment lost 0 bases and the J segment 1 base; nucleotides outside the gene matches: 12. The CDR3 coding sequence is TGCGCCAGCAGCTTGGGGGTTAGCAGGGGGCGGCGATCCTACAATGAGCAGTTCTTC. Amino acids: CASSLGVSRGRRSYNEQFF.

The V gene is TRBV27, the J gene TRBJ2-5; D uncertain. The CDR3 is 13 amino acids. V was clipped by 6 bases and J by 2 bases, with 10 bases between them. CDR1 MNHEY and CDR2 SMNVEV come from the germline V gene (reference sequence). The CDR3 reads CASSTSPQETQYF. CDR3 sequence (DNA): TGTGCCAGCAGCACCAGCCCACAAGAGACCCAGTACTTC.